The rows below give T cell receptor beta chains drawn from one sample of a study of shared clonotypes between healthy human individuals. The data were produced by immunoSEQ multiplex PCR, yet TCRdb's version contains in-frame clones alone and is incomplete. In the table there are approximately 530,000 clones, roughly 95% of which are singletons. Input material: naive CD4+ T cells sorted from blood. These receptors all stem from a woman aged 25 to 39 in good health. CDR3s include the opening cysteine and the closing phenylalanine or tryptophan. D genes are given only for firm matches. Size is stated for part of the rows, as once, few or many counts, or as a class when the clone is expanded.

D	J	V	size	CDR3	DNA
TRBD1	TRBJ2-7	TRBV2	-	CASRPDRSPYEQYF	TGTGCCAGCAGACCGGACAGGTCGCCCTACGAGCAGTACTTC
-	TRBJ2-7	TRBV27	few	CASSSDSYEQYF	TGTGCCAGCAGTTCAGACAGCTACGAGCAGTACTTC
-	TRBJ2-7	TRBV5-1	-	CASSLDGSYEQYF	TGCGCCAGCAGCTTGGACGGCTCCTACGAGCAGTACTTC
-	TRBJ2-1	TRBV7-2	-	CASSLERGMSLFF	TGTGCCAGCAGCTTAGAGCGAGGGATGAGCCTCTTCTTC
TRBD1	TRBJ2-7	TRBV6-5	-	CASSLGTGSHEQYF	TGTGCCAGCAGCCTCGGGACAGGGTCCCACGAGCAGTACTTC
-	TRBJ2-7	TRBV28	-	CASSIQTSPVSEQYF	TGTGCCAGCAGTATACAGACTAGTCCCGTCTCCGAGCAGTACTTC
-	TRBJ2-7	TRBV6-1	-	CASSEAGRVYEQYF	TGTGCCAGCAGTGAAGCGGGCAGGGTGTACGAGCAGTACTTC
-	TRBJ1-3	TRBV19	-	CASSVSGNTIYF	TGTGCCAGTAGTGTCTCTGGAAACACCATATATTTT
TRBD1	TRBJ1-2	TRBV4-2	-	CASSSVDRGRNGYTF	TGTGCCAGCAGTTCCGTGGACAGGGGAAGAAATGGCTACACCTTC
-	TRBJ2-7	TRBV28	-	CASSLSSYLQGEQYF	TGTGCCAGCAGTTTATCCTCCTACTTACAAGGCGAGCAGTACTTC
-	TRBJ2-6	TRBV7-3	-	CASSFGQPSSGANVLTF	TGTGCCAGCAGCTTCGGCCAGCCTAGCTCTGGGGCCAACGTCCTGACTTTC
TRBD1	TRBJ2-2	TRBV14	-	CASSQEGGTGRRGELFF	TGTGCCAGCAGCCAAGAAGGGGGGACAGGACGGAGAGGGGAGCTGTTTTTT
TRBD1	TRBJ2-7	TRBV9	once	CASSVGDRGYEQYF	TGTGCCAGCAGCGTAGGAGACAGGGGGTACGAGCAGTACTTC
TRBD1	TRBJ1-1	TRBV12-5	-	CASGITGGTEAFF	TGTGCTAGTGGGATAACAGGGGGCACTGAAGCTTTCTTT
TRBD1	TRBJ1-5	TRBV30	-	CAVRGGGGQPQHF	TGTGCCGTCAGGGGAGGGGGCGGGCAGCCCCAGCATTTT
-	TRBJ1-1	TRBV28	-	CASSPDRTEAFF	TGTGCCAGCAGCCCGGACAGAACTGAAGCTTTCTTT
TRBD1	TRBJ1-1	TRBV7-9	-	CASSPHRGMNTEAFF	TGTGCCAGCAGCCCCCACAGGGGGATGAACACTGAAGCTTTCTTT
-	TRBJ1-5	TRBV5-5	-	CASSIEVNQPQHF	TGTGCCAGCAGCATTGAAGTGAATCAGCCCCAGCATTTT
-	TRBJ2-3	TRBV25-1	-	CASSSAGAITDTQYF	TGTGCCAGCAGCTCTGCGGGCGCGATCACAGATACGCAGTATTTT
-	TRBJ2-7	TRBV5-1	-	CASSLEDRSSYEQYF	TGCGCCAGCAGCTTGGAAGACAGAAGCTCCTACGAGCAGTACTTC
-	TRBJ2-1	TRBV2	-	CASNPGVGSYNEQFF	TGTGCCAGCAACCCTGGGGTAGGGTCCTACAATGAGCAGTTCTTC
TRBD1	TRBJ2-1	TRBV28	once	CASSSTGINEQFF	TGTGCCAGCAGTTCGACAGGGATCAATGAGCAGTTCTTC
-	TRBJ2-7	TRBV5-8	once	CASSLGSPYEQYF	TGTGCCAGCAGCTTGGGGTCTCCGTACGAGCAGTACTTC
-	TRBJ2-5	TRBV6-1	-	CASKSVGETQYF	TGTGCCAGCAAATCTGTTGGGGAGACCCAGTACTTC
-	TRBJ1-1	TRBV9	-	CASSVGLLTEAFF	TGTGCCAGCAGCGTAGGACTGCTCACTGAAGCTTTCTTT
-	TRBJ2-1	TRBV7-2	-	CASSLNLGEQFF	TGTGCCAGCAGCTTAAACCTGGGTGAGCAGTTCTTC
-	TRBJ2-7	TRBV28	-	CASSFGPSYEQYF	TGTGCCAGCAGTTTCGGCCCGTCCTACGAGCAGTACTTC
TRBD1	TRBJ1-5	TRBV10-3	-	CAISDPGTVNQPQHF	TGTGCCATCAGTGACCCCGGGACAGTAAATCAGCCCCAGCATTTT
-	TRBJ2-7	TRBV18	-	CASSPRVEQYF	TGTGCCAGCTCACCCCGGGTTGAGCAGTACTTC
TRBD2	TRBJ2-3	TRBV5-1	-	CASSSQTSGGTDTQYF	TGCGCCAGCAGCTCCCAGACTAGCGGAGGCACAGATACGCAGTATTTT
TRBD1	TRBJ2-3	TRBV5-1	-	CASHQVRGQPQTSTDTQYF	TGCGCCAGCCACCAAGTCCGGGGACAGCCCCAAACAAGCACAGATACGCAGTATTTT
TRBD2	TRBJ2-7	TRBV28	-	CASSFHVGLVSEQYF	TGTGCCAGCAGTTTCCATGTGGGACTAGTCTCCGAGCAGTACTTC
-	TRBJ1-5	TRBV7-8	few	CASSFSTDNQPQHF	TGTGCCAGCAGCTTCTCCACAGACAATCAGCCCCAGCATTTT
TRBD1	TRBJ2-7	TRBV18	-	CASSPPGQGNYEQYF	TGTGCCAGCTCACCACCGGGACAGGGGAACTACGAGCAGTACTTC
TRBD2	TRBJ2-1	TRBV10-1	-	CASSEQREGREQFF	TGCGCCAGCAGTGAGCAGCGGGAGGGCCGCGAGCAGTTCTTC
TRBD2	TRBJ2-7	TRBV11-2	once	CASSLKTSGKGEQYF	TGTGCCAGCAGCTTAAAGACTAGCGGGAAAGGAGAGCAGTACTTC
-	TRBJ1-3	TRBV5-5	-	CASSLGGAGNTIYF	TGTGCCAGCAGCTTGGGCGGGGCTGGAAACACCATATATTTT
-	TRBJ1-2	TRBV18	-	CASSHRTGSYGYTF	TGTGCCAGCTCACACAGGACGGGAAGCTATGGCTACACCTTC